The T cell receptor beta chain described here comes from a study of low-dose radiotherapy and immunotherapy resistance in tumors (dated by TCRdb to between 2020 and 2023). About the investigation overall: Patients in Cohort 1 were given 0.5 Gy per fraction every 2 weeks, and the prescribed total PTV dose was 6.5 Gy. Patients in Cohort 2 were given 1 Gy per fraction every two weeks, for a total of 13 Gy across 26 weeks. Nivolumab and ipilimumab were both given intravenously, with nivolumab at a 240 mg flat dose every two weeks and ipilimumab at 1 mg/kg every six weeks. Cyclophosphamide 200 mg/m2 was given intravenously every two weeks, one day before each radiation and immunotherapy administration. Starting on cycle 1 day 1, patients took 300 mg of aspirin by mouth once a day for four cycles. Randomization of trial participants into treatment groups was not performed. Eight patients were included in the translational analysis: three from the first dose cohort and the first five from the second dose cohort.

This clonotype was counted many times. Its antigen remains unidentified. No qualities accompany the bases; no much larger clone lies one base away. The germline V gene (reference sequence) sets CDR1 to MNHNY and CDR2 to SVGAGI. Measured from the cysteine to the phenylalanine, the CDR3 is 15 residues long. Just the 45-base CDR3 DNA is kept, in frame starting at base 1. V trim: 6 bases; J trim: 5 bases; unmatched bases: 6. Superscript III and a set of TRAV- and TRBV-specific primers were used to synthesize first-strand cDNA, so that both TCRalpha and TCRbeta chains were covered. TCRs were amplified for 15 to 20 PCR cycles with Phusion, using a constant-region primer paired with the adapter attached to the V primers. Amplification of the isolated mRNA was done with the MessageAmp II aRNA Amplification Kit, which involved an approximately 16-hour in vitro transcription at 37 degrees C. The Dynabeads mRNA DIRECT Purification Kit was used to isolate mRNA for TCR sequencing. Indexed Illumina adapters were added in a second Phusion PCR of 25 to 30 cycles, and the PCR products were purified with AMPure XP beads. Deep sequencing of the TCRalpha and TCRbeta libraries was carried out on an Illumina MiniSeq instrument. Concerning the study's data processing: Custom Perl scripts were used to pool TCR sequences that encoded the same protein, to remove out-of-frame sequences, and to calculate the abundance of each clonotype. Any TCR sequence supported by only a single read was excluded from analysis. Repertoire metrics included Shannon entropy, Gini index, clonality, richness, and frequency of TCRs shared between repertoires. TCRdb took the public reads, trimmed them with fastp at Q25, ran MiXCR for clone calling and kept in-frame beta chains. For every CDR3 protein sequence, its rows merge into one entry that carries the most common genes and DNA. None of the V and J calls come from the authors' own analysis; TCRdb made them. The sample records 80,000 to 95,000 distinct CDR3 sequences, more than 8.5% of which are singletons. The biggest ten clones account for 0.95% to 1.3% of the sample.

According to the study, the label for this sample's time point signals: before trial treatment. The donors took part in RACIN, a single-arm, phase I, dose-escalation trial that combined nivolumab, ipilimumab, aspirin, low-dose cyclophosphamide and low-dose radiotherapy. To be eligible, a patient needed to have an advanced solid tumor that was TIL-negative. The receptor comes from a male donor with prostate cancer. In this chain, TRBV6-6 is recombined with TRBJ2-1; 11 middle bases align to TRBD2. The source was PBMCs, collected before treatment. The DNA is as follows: TGTGCCAGCAGGATCGGGACTAGCGGAAACAATGAGCAGTTCTTC. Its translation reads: CASRIGTSGNNEQFF.